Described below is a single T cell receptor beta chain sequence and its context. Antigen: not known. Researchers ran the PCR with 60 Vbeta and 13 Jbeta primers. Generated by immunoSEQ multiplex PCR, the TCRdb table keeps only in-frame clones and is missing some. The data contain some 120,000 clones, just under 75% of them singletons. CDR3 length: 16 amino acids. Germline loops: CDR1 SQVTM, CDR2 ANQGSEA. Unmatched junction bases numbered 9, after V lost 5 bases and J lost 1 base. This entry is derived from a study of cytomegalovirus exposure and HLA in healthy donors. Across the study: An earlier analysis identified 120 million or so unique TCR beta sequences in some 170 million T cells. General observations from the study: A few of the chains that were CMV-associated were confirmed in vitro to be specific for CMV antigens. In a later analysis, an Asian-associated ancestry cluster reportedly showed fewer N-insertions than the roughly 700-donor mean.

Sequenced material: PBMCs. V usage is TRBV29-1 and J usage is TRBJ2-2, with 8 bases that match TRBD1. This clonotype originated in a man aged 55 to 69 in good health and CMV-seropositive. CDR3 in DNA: TGCAGCGTTTTTAGACCCGGGACAGGGAACACCGGGGAGCTGTTTTTT. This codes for CSVFRPGTGNTGELFF.